This record covers a single T cell receptor (beta chain). This sample is drawn from a study of T cells in Graves' hyperthyroidism and ophthalmopathy. Amplification of TCR beta CDR3 regions was performed using RNA transcripts as template. HTBI primers were used for first-round RT-PCR of the TCR CDR3. TCRdb reprocessed the multiplex PCR reads via MiXCR and lists one record per CDR3 protein. There are hundreds of thousands of distinct CDR3 sequences in the sample; around 45% occur only once, and roughly 8.2% lies in the top ten. This receptor was identified in a woman between 18 and 29 years old with Graves' hyperthyroidism. Sequenced material: peripheral blood or thyroid tissue (not recorded which).

This CDR3 is CASSPYGRAYEQYF. The CDR3 DNA reads as TGTGCCAGCAGCCCTTACGGGAGGGCCTACGAGCAGTACTTC. The chain uses TRBV7-8 and TRBJ2-7, with 8 bases identical to TRBD2. J was trimmed by 2 bases and V by 5 bases; bases with no gene match: 5. CDR1 and CDR2 (germline): SGHVS, FQNEAQ. The CDR3 has 14 residues.